Listed below are T cell receptor beta chains from one sample, sequenced in a study of cytomegalovirus exposure and HLA in healthy donors. Sequencing used immunoSEQ multiplex PCR; TCRdb keeps in-frame clones, though not all of them. The sample lists 100,000 to 150,000 clones, over 65% occurring once. The sample taken for sequencing was PBMCs. These receptors all come from a man between 18 and 29 years old in good health and CMV-seronegative. CDR3s include the opening cysteine and the closing phenylalanine or tryptophan. The order of the fields is J gene, V gene, D gene, clone size, CDR3 DNA, CDR3 protein. A D gene is named only where the DNA matches it firmly. Rows may omit the clone size; those that give it use once, few, many or a size class.

TRBJ1-1 TRBV5-1 . once TGCGCCAGCAGCTTGGAGGGCAGGAGGGTGTCGGGCACTGAAGCTTTCTTT CASSLEGRRVSGTEAFF
TRBJ2-3 TRBV10-3 . . TGTGCCATCAGTGGAGCAGGGGCCAGCACAGATACGCAGTATTTT CAISGAGASTDTQYF
TRBJ1-6 TRBV28 . . TGTGCCAGCAGCACGGGAGGTAATAATTCACCCCTCCACTTT CASSTGGNNSPLHF
TRBJ2-2 TRBV6-1 TRBD2 . TGTGCCAGCAGTGATCTAGCGGGGCTCGGGGAGCTGTTTTTT CASSDLAGLGELFF
TRBJ1-4 TRBV5-1 TRBD1 . TGCGCCAGCAGCTTGATGGGACAGGAAAAACTGTTTTTT CASSLMGQEKLFF
TRBJ2-3 TRBV2 TRBD1 . TGTGCCAGCAGAGCGGACAGGGGGCGAGGAGATACGCAGTATTTT CASRADRGRGDTQYF
TRBJ2-3 TRBV5-6 . . TGTGCCAGCAGCTACCTACCCGGGGGCACAGATACGCAGTATTTT CASSYLPGGTDTQYF
TRBJ2-5 TRBV1 . . TGCACCAGCAGCCCCTTTCCCGGGCCCCAAGGGACAAAAGAGACCCAGTACTTC CTSSPFPGPQGTKETQYF
TRBJ1-2 TRBV6-5 . . TGTGCCAGCAGGGACGGGCTCGCGGGGGGAGGCTACACCTTC CASRDGLAGGGYTF
TRBJ2-7 TRBV6-1 . . TGTGCCAGCAGTGATCCCGGGAGCTACGAGCAGTACTTC CASSDPGSYEQYF
TRBJ2-1 TRBV5-1 TRBD1 . TGCGCCAGCAGCTTGGAAAGACAGACAGGGTATAATGAGCAGTTCTTC CASSLERQTGYNEQFF
TRBJ2-7 TRBV11-2 TRBD1 . TGTGCCAGCAGCAACTCAGGGGGCCTCTCCTACGAGCAGTACTTC CASSNSGGLSYEQYF
TRBJ2-7 TRBV7-8 TRBD1 . TGTGCCAGCAGCTTAGGGACAGGGGGCCTTAGCTCCTACGAGCAGTACTTC CASSLGTGGLSSYEQYF
TRBJ1-3 TRBV18 . . TGTGCCAGCTCACCGACGAGCCAGGGAGGAGGAGGAAACACCATATATTTT CASSPTSQGGGGNTIYF
TRBJ1-1 TRBV6-5 TRBD1 . TGTGCCAGCAGTTATCGACAGGACAGGGTTTTCACTGAAGCTTTCTTT CASSYRQDRVFTEAFF
TRBJ2-7 TRBV4-2 . . TGTGCCAGCAGCGCGAGGGGGAAGGGGGACTACGAGCAGTACTTC CASSARGKGDYEQYF
TRBJ2-7 TRBV6-5 . . TGTGCCACCGGGGGACCCTACGAGCAGTACTTC CATGGPYEQYF
TRBJ2-3 TRBV7-2 . . TGTGCCAGCAGCTTAAGGGGGGGGCGCACAGATACGCAGTATTTT CASSLRGGRTDTQYF
TRBJ2-7 TRBV5-1 . once TGCGCCAGCAGCTCCAAAGGGGGAATCATCAACGAGCAGTACTTC CASSSKGGIINEQYF
TRBJ2-2 TRBV18 . . TGTGCCAGCTCGTCTACGAGCACCGGGGAGCTGTTTTTT CASSSTSTGELFF
TRBJ2-3 TRBV7-6 . . TGTGCCAGCAGCTTAACGCGAACGGGGGCAGATACGCAGTATTTT CASSLTRTGADTQYF
TRBJ2-7 TRBV15 . . TGTGCCACCAGCGTGGGGCGAGGATATTACGAGCAGTACTTC CATSVGRGYYEQYF
TRBJ1-1 TRBV14 TRBD1 . TGTGCCAGCAGCCCGAGACGCAGGGGGGACGCTGAAGCTTTCTTT CASSPRRRGDAEAFF
TRBJ1-2 TRBV29-1 . . TGCAGCGTTCAAACCTTTACAGGGAACTATGGCTACACCTTC CSVQTFTGNYGYTF
TRBJ2-3 TRBV7-9 . few TGTGCCAGCGGATTCACGGGGGTATCAGATACGCAGTATTTT CASGFTGVSDTQYF
TRBJ1-1 TRBV5-1 TRBD1 . TGCGCCAGCAGCGGACAGGGGTCTGAAGCTTTCTTT CASSGQGSEAFF
TRBJ2-7 TRBV19 . . TGTGCCAGTAGTAGTAGGAACAGGCCCTACGAGCAGTACTTC CASSSRNRPYEQYF
TRBJ2-7 TRBV2 . . TGTGCCAGCAGTGAGGACGGACAGCAAAAATGGCAGTACTTC CASSEDGQQKWQYF
TRBJ1-1 TRBV6-1 . . TGTGCCAGCAGTAGAACAGGGACCAACACTGAAGCTTTCTTT CASSRTGTNTEAFF
TRBJ2-5 TRBV12-5 TRBD2 few TGTGCTAGTGGTTTGACCAGACCGGGACTAGCGGAAGAGACCCAGTACTTC CASGLTRPGLAEETQYF
TRBJ1-6 TRBV7-8 . few TGTGCCAGCAGCCCTAGTCCCCGGGGTTATAATTCACCCCTCCACTTT CASSPSPRGYNSPLHF
TRBJ2-5 TRBV5-6 TRBD1 . TGTGCCAGCAGCTTTGACAGGGGGGAGACCCAGTACTTC CASSFDRGETQYF
TRBJ2-1 TRBV11-2 . . TGTGCCAGCAGCCCGTCGGACTTTTACAATGAGCAGTTCTTC CASSPSDFYNEQFF
TRBJ1-1 TRBV18 . . TGTGCCAGCTCACCCGACAGTCACACTGAAGCTTTCTTT CASSPDSHTEAFF
TRBJ1-6 TRBV6-5 . . TGTGCCAGCAGTTACGGACAGACTATTCAAGGGCTCCACTTT CASSYGQTIQGLHF
TRBJ1-1 TRBV5-1 TRBD1 . TGCGCCAGCAGCATGCGGAATACAGGGGACACTGAAGCTTTCTTT CASSMRNTGDTEAFF
TRBJ2-1 TRBV19 TRBD1 . TGTGCCAGTAGTATCAGGACCCAGGGGGTGAATGAGCAGTTCTTC CASSIRTQGVNEQFF
TRBJ2-3 TRBV5-1 TRBD1 . TGCGCCAGCAGCTTGGGCAGGGGGCTGAGTACAGATACGCAGTATTTT CASSLGRGLSTDTQYF
TRBJ2-7 TRBV7-9 TRBD2 . TGTGCCAGCAGCTTAGGGGGGGGGTACAACGAGCAGTACTTC CASSLGGGYNEQYF
TRBJ1-1 TRBV5-1 TRBD1 . TGCGCCAGCAGCACTTCCACAGGGGGCGTCATGAACACTGAAGCTTTCTTT CASSTSTGGVMNTEAFF
TRBJ2-1 TRBV7-2 . . TGTGCCAGCAGCTCGGGCCAGGGAAACAATGAGCAGTTCTTC CASSSGQGNNEQFF
TRBJ1-2 TRBV27 . . TGTGCCAGCAGTCCCCTCACGGGAACCTATGGCTACACCTTC CASSPLTGTYGYTF
TRBJ2-3 TRBV5-4 . . TGTGCCAGCAGCTTGTCTGGCGGGGCCGGGAGAACAGATACGCAGTATTTT CASSLSGGAGRTDTQYF
TRBJ1-4 TRBV5-1 . . TGCGCCAGCAGCTCCACAGGGTTTGGTGAAAAACTGTTTTTT CASSSTGFGEKLFF
TRBJ1-3 TRBV7-9 TRBD1 . TGTGCCAGCAGTTCCGGGACAGCGGACACTGGAAACACCATATATTTT CASSSGTADTGNTIYF
TRBJ1-5 TRBV19 . . TGTGCCAGTAAGCGGGAAGGAAGCGGGAATCAGCCCCAGCATTTT CASKREGSGNQPQHF
TRBJ1-2 TRBV5-8 . . TGTGCCAGCAGTTTAACCGGGACTCCCTTTTTGGGCTACACCTTC CASSLTGTPFLGYTF
TRBJ1-1 TRBV5-1 . once TGCGCCAGCACCTTAGGACAAACCACTGAAGCTTTCTTT CASTLGQTTEAFF